This TCR beta chain came from a study of beta chain features in type 1 diabetes. Expressed TCRB transcripts were sequenced because the entire RNA isolate underwent reverse transcription. Sequencing was performed with immunoSEQ multiplex PCR; in TCRdb, only in-frame clones are kept and a portion is missing. The repertoire holds just under 150,000 clones, with around an eighth as singletons. Trimming left V 3 bases short and J 7 bases short, with 20 bases between. Germline V gene lookup returns CDR1 SGHRS and CDR2 YFSETQ. The CDR3 is 17 residues long. Turning to this clone: Its antigen is not identified.

Findings of the study overall: Naive, central memory and Treg TCRB repertoires appeared more alike in patients than in healthy donors. Shortening of TCRB CDR3s, moderate but significant, appeared in all four CD4+ subsets of Type 1 diabetes patients. TCRB rearrangement may or may not be influenced by HLA type; here this remained unresolved.

V gene TRBV5-1 combines with J gene TRBJ1-6, with a tentative D call TRBD1 (6 bases). The TCR originated in a man aged 18 to 29 with type 1 diabetes. The sample taken for sequencing was central memory CD4+ T cells from blood. CDR3 bases: TGCGCCAGCAGCTCGGGAAATACCGGGACACCGAATTCACCCCTCCACTTT. It is translated as CASSSGNTGTPNSPLHF. Full variable domain (missing parts from reference TRBV5-1 and TRBJ1-6): KAGVTQTPRYLIKTRGQQVTLSCSPISGHRSVSWYQQTPGQGLQFLFEYFSETQRNKGNFPGRFSGRQFSNSRSEMNVSTLELGDSALYLCASSSGNTGTPNSPLHFGNGTRLTVT.